Listed below are T cell receptor beta chains from one sample, sequenced in a study of blood T cell repertoires in COVID-19. Profiling relied on immunoSEQ multiplex PCR, and the TCRdb table lists in-frame clones only, not all of them. The table records approximately 310,000 clones, over 75% of them present only once. Sequenced input: peripheral blood. Receptors were obtained from a woman aged 45-65 years who had recovered from COVID-19. CDR3s include the opening cysteine and the closing phenylalanine or tryptophan. Each record gives: CDR3 length, J gene, V gene, clone size, D gene, CDR3 protein, CDR3 DNA. D genes are given only for firm matches. Clone sizes are given selectively: once, few, many, or a class where the clone is expanded.

len: 14
j_gene: TRBJ2-5
v_gene: TRBV5-4
abundance: -
d_gene: -
CDR3aa: CASSLKQGTETQYF
CDR3nt: TGTGCCAGCAGCTTGAAGCAGGGGACAGAGACCCAGTACTTC

len: 17
j_gene: TRBJ2-6
v_gene: TRBV7-6
abundance: -
d_gene: -
CDR3aa: CASSLEGWASGANVLTF
CDR3nt: TGTGCCAGCAGCTTAGAGGGGTGGGCATCAGGGGCCAACGTCCTGACTTTC

len: 14
j_gene: TRBJ2-3
v_gene: TRBV9
abundance: -
d_gene: -
CDR3aa: CASSVLDSTDTQYF
CDR3nt: TGTGCCAGCAGCGTCCTAGACAGCACAGATACGCAGTATTTT

len: 16
j_gene: TRBJ2-1
v_gene: TRBV9
abundance: once
d_gene: TRBD2
CDR3aa: CASSTSGGGVLHEQFF
CDR3nt: TGTGCCAGCAGCACCTCCGGCGGGGGGGTTCTGCATGAGCAGTTCTTC

len: 13
j_gene: TRBJ1-2
v_gene: TRBV10-1
abundance: -
d_gene: -
CDR3aa: CASSDNRESGYTF
CDR3nt: TGCGCCAGCAGTGACAACAGGGAAAGTGGCTACACCTTC

len: 14
j_gene: TRBJ2-5
v_gene: TRBV7-9
abundance: -
d_gene: -
CDR3aa: CASSLELGRETQYF
CDR3nt: TGTGCCAGCAGCTTAGAACTGGGGAGAGAGACCCAGTACTTC

len: 15
j_gene: TRBJ2-7
v_gene: TRBV4-1
abundance: -
d_gene: TRBD1
CDR3aa: CASSRPGQGFYEQYF
CDR3nt: TGCGCCAGCAGCCGCCCGGGACAGGGGTTCTACGAGCAGTACTTC

len: 15
j_gene: TRBJ1-1
v_gene: TRBV7-3
abundance: -
d_gene: TRBD1
CDR3aa: CASSLTGGMNTEAFF
CDR3nt: TGTGCCAGCAGCTTAACAGGGGGCATGAACACTGAAGCTTTCTTT

len: 13
j_gene: TRBJ2-3
v_gene: TRBV11-3
abundance: -
d_gene: -
CDR3aa: CASSTGGGDTQYF
CDR3nt: TGTGCCAGCAGCACCGGAGGAGGAGATACGCAGTATTTT

len: 14
j_gene: TRBJ1-5
v_gene: TRBV7-2
abundance: -
d_gene: -
CDR3aa: CASSPAGPRQPQHF
CDR3nt: TGTGCCAGCAGCCCGGCGGGGCCCCGTCAGCCCCAGCATTTT

len: 14
j_gene: TRBJ2-7
v_gene: TRBV5-1
abundance: -
d_gene: -
CDR3aa: CASSSSVPSYEQYF
CDR3nt: TGCGCCAGCAGCTCATCCGTTCCTAGTTACGAGCAGTACTTC

len: 13
j_gene: TRBJ1-1
v_gene: TRBV27
abundance: -
d_gene: TRBD1
CDR3aa: CASKTGLNTEAFF
CDR3nt: TGTGCCAGCAAGACAGGGCTGAACACTGAAGCTTTCTTT

len: 12
j_gene: TRBJ2-7
v_gene: TRBV12-3/TRBV12-4
abundance: -
d_gene: -
CDR3aa: CASRAGLGEQYF
CDR3nt: TGTGCCAGCAGGGCGGGACTTGGTGAGCAGTACTTC

len: 17
j_gene: TRBJ1-3
v_gene: TRBV9
abundance: -
d_gene: TRBD1
CDR3aa: CASSVHLSGGVGNTIYF
CDR3nt: TGTGCCAGCAGCGTTCATCTTTCAGGGGGCGTTGGAAACACCATATATTTT

len: 14
j_gene: TRBJ1-1
v_gene: TRBV27
abundance: -
d_gene: TRBD1
CDR3aa: CASSRGQGNTEAFF
CDR3nt: TGTGCCAGCAGTCGGGGACAGGGGAACACTGAAGCTTTCTTT